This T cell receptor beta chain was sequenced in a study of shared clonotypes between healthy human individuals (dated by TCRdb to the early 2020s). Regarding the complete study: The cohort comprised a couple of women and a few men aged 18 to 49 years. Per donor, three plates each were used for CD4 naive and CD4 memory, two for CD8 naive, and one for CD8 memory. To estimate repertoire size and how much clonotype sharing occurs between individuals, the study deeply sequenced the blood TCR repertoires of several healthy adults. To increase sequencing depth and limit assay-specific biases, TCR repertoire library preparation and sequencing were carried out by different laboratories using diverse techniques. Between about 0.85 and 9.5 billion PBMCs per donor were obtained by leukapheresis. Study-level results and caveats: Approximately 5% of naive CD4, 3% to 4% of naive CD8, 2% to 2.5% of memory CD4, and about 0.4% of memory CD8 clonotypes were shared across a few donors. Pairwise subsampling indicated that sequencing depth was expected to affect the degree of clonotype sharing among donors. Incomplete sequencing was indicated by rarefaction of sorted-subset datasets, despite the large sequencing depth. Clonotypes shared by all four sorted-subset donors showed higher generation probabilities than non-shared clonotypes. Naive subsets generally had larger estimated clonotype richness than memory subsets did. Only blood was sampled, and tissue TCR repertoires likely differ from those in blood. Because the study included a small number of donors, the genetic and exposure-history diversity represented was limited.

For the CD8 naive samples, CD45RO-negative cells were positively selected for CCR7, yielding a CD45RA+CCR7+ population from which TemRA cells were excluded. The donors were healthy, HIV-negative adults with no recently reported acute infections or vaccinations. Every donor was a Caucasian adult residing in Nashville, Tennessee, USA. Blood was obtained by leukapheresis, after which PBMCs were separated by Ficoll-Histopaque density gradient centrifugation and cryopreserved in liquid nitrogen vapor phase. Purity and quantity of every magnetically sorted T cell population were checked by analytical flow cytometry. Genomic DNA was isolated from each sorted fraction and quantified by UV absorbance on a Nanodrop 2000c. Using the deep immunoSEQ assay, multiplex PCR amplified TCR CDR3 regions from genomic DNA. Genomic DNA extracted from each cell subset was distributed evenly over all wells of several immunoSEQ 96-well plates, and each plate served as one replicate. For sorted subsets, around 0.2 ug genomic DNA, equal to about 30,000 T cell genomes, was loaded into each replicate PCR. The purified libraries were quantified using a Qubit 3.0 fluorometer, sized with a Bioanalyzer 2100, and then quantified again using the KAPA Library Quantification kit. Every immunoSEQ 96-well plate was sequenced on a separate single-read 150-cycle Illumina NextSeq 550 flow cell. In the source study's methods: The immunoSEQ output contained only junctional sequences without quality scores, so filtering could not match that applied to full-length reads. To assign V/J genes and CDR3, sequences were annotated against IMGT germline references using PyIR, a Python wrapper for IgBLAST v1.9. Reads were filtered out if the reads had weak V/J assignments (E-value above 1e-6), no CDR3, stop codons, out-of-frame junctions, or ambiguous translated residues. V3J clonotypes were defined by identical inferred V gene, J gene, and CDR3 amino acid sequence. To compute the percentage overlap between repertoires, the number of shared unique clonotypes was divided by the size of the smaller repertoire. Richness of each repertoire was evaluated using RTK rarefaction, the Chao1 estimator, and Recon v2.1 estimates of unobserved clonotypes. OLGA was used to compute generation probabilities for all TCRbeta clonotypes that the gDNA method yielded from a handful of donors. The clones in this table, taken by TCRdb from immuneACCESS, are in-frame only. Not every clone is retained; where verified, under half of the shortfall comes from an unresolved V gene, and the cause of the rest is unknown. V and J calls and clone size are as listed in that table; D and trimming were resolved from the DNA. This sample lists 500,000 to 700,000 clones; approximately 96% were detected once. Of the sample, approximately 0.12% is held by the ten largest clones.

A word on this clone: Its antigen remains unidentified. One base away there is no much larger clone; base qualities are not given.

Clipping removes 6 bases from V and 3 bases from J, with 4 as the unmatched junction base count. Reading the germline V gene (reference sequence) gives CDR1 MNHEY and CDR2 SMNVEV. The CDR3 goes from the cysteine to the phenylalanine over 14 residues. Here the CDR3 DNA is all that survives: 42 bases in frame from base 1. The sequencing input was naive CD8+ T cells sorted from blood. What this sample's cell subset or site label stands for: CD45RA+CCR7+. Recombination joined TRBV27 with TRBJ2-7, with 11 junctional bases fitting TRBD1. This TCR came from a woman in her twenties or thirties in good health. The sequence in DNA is TGTGCCAGCAGGGGACAGGGGGGGATCTACGAGCAGTACTTC. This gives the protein CASRGQGGIYEQYF.